This T cell receptor (beta chain) was recorded in a study of T cells in Graves' hyperthyroidism and ophthalmopathy (dated by TCRdb to about 2019). Concerning the study at large: Peripheral blood samples were taken at the time of initial diagnosis, prior to any treatment. A discovery cohort of approximately 100 patients, approximately 45 with Graves' ophthalmopathy and approximately 57 with stable Graves' hyperthyroidism, was used to find distinguishing TCR V-J signatures. Whether ophthalmopathy could be predicted prospectively was tested in an independent validation cohort made up of about 20 hyperthyroidism patients plus 17 patients who later progressed to ophthalmopathy. The 80 to 100 discovery patients were randomly divided into training and test sets at a 7:3 ratio. In about six Graves' hyperthyroidism patients, the study also compared T-cell repertoires from thyroid tissue with T-cell repertoires from blood. After blood sampling, hyperthyroidism patients were treated with methimazole at a starting dose of 30 mg daily, and ophthalmopathy patients were treated with high-dose intravenous methylprednisolone. The paper describes TCR Vbeta CDR3 sequencing of 120 to 150 peripheral blood samples, made up of 43 ophthalmopathy patients, over 70 hyperthyroidism patients and 17 progressor patients.

From the cysteine up to the phenylalanine, the CDR3 has a length of 17 residues. Only the CDR3 region is kept as DNA, spanning 51 bases read in frame from base 1. Between the V and J ends, shortened by 1 base and 7 bases respectively, the junction contains 22 bases. The germline V gene specifies MGHRA as CDR1 and YSYEKL as CDR2. The investigation overall reported the following: No statistical method was used to set the sample size in advance, and investigators knew the group allocation. During validation, the model predicted progression to ophthalmopathy a median of roughly 7.1 months ahead of onset, with just under 71% sensitivity and 72.22% specificity. Blood samples also contained most of the expanded thyroid clonotypes (frequency above 0.001), which suggests that blood repertoires may reflect thyroid immune responses. In cross-validation, a model built on a 13 V-J signature told ophthalmopathy apart from stable hyperthyroidism with 87.88% sensitivity and roughly 81% specificity, and in testing the same model reached 80%/75%.

TCR beta CDR3 regions were amplified from RNA transcripts. The TCR CDR3 was subjected to a first round of RT-PCR using the HTBI primer set and the Qiagen OneStep RT-PCR kit. The libraries were constructed in a second round of multiplex PCR and then size-selected and purified. Libraries were sequenced paired-end with 100 bp reads on an Illumina HiSeq2000. As for how the authors treated the data: SOAPnuke was used to process the raw data, removing reads that contained adapters or uncalled bases, had a mean Phred below 15, or lacked an exact match to the constant primer or identifier. COPE v1.2.5 was used to merge the high-quality paired reads, and each unique nucleotide sequence was defined as a clonotype. MiTCR v1.1 was used to align the clonotypes against IMGT TRBV, TRBD and TRBJ reference segments. The analysis was restricted to V-J combinations with a frequency above 0.0001, which together covered roughly 99% of the repertoires. A TCS score was defined as the ratio of F50 (clonal expansion) to E x V (chaos), with BLOSUM62-based TCRdist applied between CDR3 peptides within each V-J. Welch's t-statistics and random forest reduced several hundred V-J features to under 15, which were used in a naive Bayes classifier (R e1071). In TCRdb, the public reads were trimmed at Q25 with fastp and aligned with MiXCR, with productive beta chains retained. Each entry is one CDR3 protein sequence, shown with its most common DNA and genes. The V and J calls follow TCRdb's processing rather than the paper's. Here the sample has some 400,000 distinct CDR3 sequences; about 13% occur a single time. In total, the top ten clones hold roughly 20% of the sample.

A remark on this clonotype: Its target antigen remains unknown. It has no much larger one-base neighbor in the sample; base qualities were not kept.

Hyperthyroidism patients were newly diagnosed, with disease duration under 2 months, and aged 18 to 65 years. Any patient with an uncontrolled infection, another autoimmune disease, pregnancy or lactation was excluded. Diagnoses were based on clinical symptoms, serum thyroxine and TRAb, thyroid ultrasound and orbital computed tomography. For progressor patients, blood was drawn at the first diagnosis of hyperthyroidism, before any ophthalmopathy symptoms had appeared. Ficoll-Paque density gradient centrifugation was used to isolate PBMCs from about 10 ml of fresh peripheral blood. Progressor patients were initially diagnosed with Graves' hyperthyroidism and developed ophthalmopathy during follow-up. Total RNA was extracted using Trizol reagent, and RNA quality was assessed on an Agilent 2100 Bioanalyzer.

The receptor chain draws on TRBV4-1 and TRBJ1-2, and the D gene may be TRBD1, 6 bases matching. This clonotype was sampled from a man aged 25-45 years with Graves' hyperthyroidism that later progressed to Graves' ophthalmopathy. Specimen: blood. The CDR3 region reads CASSQGLMGAGCRGYTF. The DNA is TGCGCCAGCAGCCAAGGTCTTATGGGGGCAGGGTGTCGTGGCTACACCTTC.